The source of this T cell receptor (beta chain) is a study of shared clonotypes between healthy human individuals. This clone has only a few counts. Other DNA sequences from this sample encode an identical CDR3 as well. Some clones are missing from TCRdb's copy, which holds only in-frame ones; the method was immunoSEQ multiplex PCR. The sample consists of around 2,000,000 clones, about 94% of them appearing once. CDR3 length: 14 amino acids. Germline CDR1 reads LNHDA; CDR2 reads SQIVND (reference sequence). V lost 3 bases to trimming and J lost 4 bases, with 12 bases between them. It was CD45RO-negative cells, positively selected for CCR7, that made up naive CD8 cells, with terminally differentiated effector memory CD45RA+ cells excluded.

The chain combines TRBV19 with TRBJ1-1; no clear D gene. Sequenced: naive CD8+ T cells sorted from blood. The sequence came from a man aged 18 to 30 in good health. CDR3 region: CASSIWGEGTEAFF. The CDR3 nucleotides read TGTGCCAGTAGTATTTGGGGAGAAGGCACTGAAGCTTTCTTT.